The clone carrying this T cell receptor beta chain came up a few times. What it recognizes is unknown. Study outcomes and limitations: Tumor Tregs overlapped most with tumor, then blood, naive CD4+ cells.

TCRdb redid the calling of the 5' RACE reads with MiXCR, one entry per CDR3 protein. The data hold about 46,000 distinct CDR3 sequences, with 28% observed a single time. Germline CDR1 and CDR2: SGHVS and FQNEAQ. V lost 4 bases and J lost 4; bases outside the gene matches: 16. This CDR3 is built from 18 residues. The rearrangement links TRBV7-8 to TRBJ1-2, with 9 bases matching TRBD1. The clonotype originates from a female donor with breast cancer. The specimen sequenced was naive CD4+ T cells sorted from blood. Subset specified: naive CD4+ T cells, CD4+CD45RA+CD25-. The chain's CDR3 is CASSWVPGQGLISYGYTF. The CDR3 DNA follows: TGTGCCAGCAGCTGGGTCCCTGGACAGGGGCTTATAAGCTATGGCTACACCTTC.